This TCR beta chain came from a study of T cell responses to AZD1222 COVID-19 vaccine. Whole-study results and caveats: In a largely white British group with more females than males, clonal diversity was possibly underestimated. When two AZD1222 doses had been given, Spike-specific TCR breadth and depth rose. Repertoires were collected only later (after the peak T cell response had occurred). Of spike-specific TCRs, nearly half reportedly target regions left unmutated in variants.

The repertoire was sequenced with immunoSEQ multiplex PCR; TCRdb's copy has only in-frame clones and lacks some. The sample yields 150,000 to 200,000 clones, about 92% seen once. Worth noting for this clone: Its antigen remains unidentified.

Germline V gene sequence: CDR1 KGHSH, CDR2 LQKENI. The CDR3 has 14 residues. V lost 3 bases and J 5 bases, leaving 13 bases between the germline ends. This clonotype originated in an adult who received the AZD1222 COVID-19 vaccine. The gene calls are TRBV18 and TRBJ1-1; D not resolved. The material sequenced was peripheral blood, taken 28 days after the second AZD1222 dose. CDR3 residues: CASSPLVGSTEAFF. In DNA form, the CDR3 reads TGTGCCAGCTCACCCTTGGTAGGGTCGACTGAAGCTTTCTTT.